This T cell receptor beta chain derives from a study of T cell repertoires in cytomegalovirus infection (dated by TCRdb to the late 2010s). About the study as a whole: Alongside well-studied HLA-B-restricted epitopes, the peptide stimulations were aimed at recently identified HLA-C-restricted CMV epitopes, whose presentation resists viral immunomodulation. Because public TCR beta signatures pointed to carriage of CMV infection together with the matching HLA type, the HLA type of each donor mattered for the analysis. Here is what the overall study found, with its caveats: The ex vivo response was dominated by HLA-C-restricted CMV-specific TCR beta clonotypes, which also provided the single most frequent clonotype in two of eight donors. In both this cohort and an independent cohort of 352 donors, the cumulative frequency of public TCR beta family members distinguished carriers of CMV infection plus the relevant HLA type.

The instrument given in TCRdb is Illumina HiSeq 1500. The public reads were run again by TCRdb, first through fastp at Q25 and then through MiXCR, and only productive beta chains were kept. Records with the same CDR3 protein are collapsed into one entry carrying the most frequent genes and DNA. The sample records more than 95,000 distinct CDR3 sequences, 30% to 40% of which are singletons. Of the sample, 58% is held by the ten largest clones. In regard to this clonotype: There is no known antigen for this receptor. Base-call qualities are not available, and no considerably larger clone is one nucleotide away.

The germline V gene encodes CDR1 SNHLY and CDR2 FYNNEI. There are 11 amino acids in the CDR3, from cysteine to phenylalanine inclusive. Just CDR3 DNA is preserved here, 33 bases in frame from base 1. V is pared back by 10 bases and J by 2 bases, with 6 bases lying between the germline termini. Explained via the paper, the treatment or condition label denotes: in vitro stimulation with specific CMV peptide epitopes to enrich CMV-specific T cells. Source: CD8+ T cells from cultured PBMCs, taken from culture after CMV antigen stimulation. The V gene is TRBV2 and the J gene is TRBJ2-1, with a weak D call of TRBD1 (6 bases match). The TCR sequence derives from a human donor in good health (CMV status not recorded). Some clones in this sample may be carry-over from other donors' samples. The CDR3 region: CATGAYNEQFF. The DNA is TGTGCCACAGGGGCCTACAATGAGCAGTTCTTC. Supplemented by the reference TRBV2 and TRBJ2-1 proteins around the CDR3, the complete variable domain is EPEVTQTPSHQVTQMGQEVILRCVPISNHLYFYWYRQILGQKVEFLVSFYNNEISEKSEIFDDQFSVERPDGSNFTLKIRSTKLEDSAMYFCATGAYNEQFFGPGTRLTVL.